A selection of T cell receptor beta chains follows, all from one sample in a study of blood T cell repertoires in COVID-19. The assay was immunoSEQ multiplex PCR, and TCRdb's table has in-frame clones only and misses some. The sample consists of around 120,000 clones, around nine tenths of them appearing once. The sequencing sample was made of peripheral blood. These receptors originate from a human donor in a cohort sampled during active COVID-19. CDR3s include the opening cysteine and the closing phenylalanine or tryptophan. The D gene is left open where the match is weak. Expanded clones get a size class; other rows say once, few or many, or leave the size out.

v_call: TRBV3-1/TRBV3-2; d_call: NA; j_call: TRBJ2-7; clone_size: NA; cdr3_nt: TGTGCCAGCAGCCAAAACGTTGCAGGCCACAGCTCCTACGAGCAGTACTTC; cdr3_aa: CASSQNVAGHSSYEQYF
v_call: TRBV9; d_call: TRBD2; j_call: TRBJ2-1; clone_size: once; cdr3_nt: TGTGCCAGCAGCGGACTAGCGGGAGTTTCCTACAATGAGCAGTTCTTC; cdr3_aa: CASSGLAGVSYNEQFF
v_call: TRBV21-1; d_call: NA; j_call: TRBJ1-5; clone_size: NA; cdr3_nt: TGTGCCAGCAGCATCTGCCGGACAGGGGACCTCTCAAATCAGCCCCAGCATTTT; cdr3_aa: CASSICRTGDLSNQPQHF
v_call: TRBV29-1; d_call: TRBD1; j_call: TRBJ2-1; clone_size: NA; cdr3_nt: TGCAGCGTCAGGGGGCGATTGAATGAGCAGTTCTTC; cdr3_aa: CSVRGRLNEQFF
v_call: TRBV4-2; d_call: NA; j_call: TRBJ2-7; clone_size: once; cdr3_nt: TGTGCCAGCAGCCAAGAGTTGGGCGGGGCCTACGAGCAGTACTTC; cdr3_aa: CASSQELGGAYEQYF
v_call: TRBV28; d_call: TRBD2; j_call: TRBJ2-1; clone_size: NA; cdr3_nt: TGTGCCAGCAATGGACTAGCGGGCTACAATGAGCAGTTCTTC; cdr3_aa: CASNGLAGYNEQFF
v_call: TRBV6-5; d_call: NA; j_call: TRBJ1-6; clone_size: NA; cdr3_nt: TGTGCCAGCATGGCACAGACATATAATTCACCCCTCCACTTT; cdr3_aa: CASMAQTYNSPLHF
v_call: TRBV14; d_call: NA; j_call: TRBJ1-5; clone_size: NA; cdr3_nt: TGTGCCAGCAGGCCGGGGGGAGGCAATCAGCCCCAGCATTTT; cdr3_aa: CASRPGGGNQPQHF
v_call: TRBV5-6; d_call: TRBD1; j_call: TRBJ1-2; clone_size: NA; cdr3_nt: TGTGCCAGCAGCCTAGGGACAGACTATGGCTACACCTTC; cdr3_aa: CASSLGTDYGYTF
v_call: TRBV28; d_call: TRBD1; j_call: TRBJ1-5; clone_size: NA; cdr3_nt: TGTGCCAGCAGGCGGACAGGGAATAGCAATCAGCCCCAGCATTTT; cdr3_aa: CASRRTGNSNQPQHF
v_call: TRBV2; d_call: TRBD1; j_call: TRBJ2-2; clone_size: NA; cdr3_nt: TGTGCCAGCAGAAGACAGGGGCCCGGGGAGCTGTTTTTT; cdr3_aa: CASRRQGPGELFF
v_call: TRBV5-4; d_call: NA; j_call: TRBJ2-7; clone_size: NA; cdr3_nt: TGTGCCAGCAGCCCCAGGACAGAGACTTACGAGCAGTACTTC; cdr3_aa: CASSPRTETYEQYF
v_call: TRBV29-1; d_call: NA; j_call: TRBJ2-5; clone_size: NA; cdr3_nt: TGCAGCGTTACTGGAGTATCCCTACGGGAGACCCAGTACTTC; cdr3_aa: CSVTGVSLRETQYF
v_call: TRBV6-5; d_call: NA; j_call: TRBJ2-4; clone_size: NA; cdr3_nt: TGTGCCAGCAGTTACTCGAGGTGGCTAGCCAAAAACATTCAGTACTTC; cdr3_aa: CASSYSRWLAKNIQYF
v_call: TRBV3-1/TRBV3-2; d_call: NA; j_call: TRBJ2-6; clone_size: NA; cdr3_nt: TGTGCCAGCAGCCATATAACTGGGGCCAACGTCCTGACTTTC; cdr3_aa: CASSHITGANVLTF
v_call: TRBV19; d_call: TRBD1; j_call: TRBJ2-5; clone_size: NA; cdr3_nt: TGTGCCAGTAGTATGGGGCAGGGGGCAGGAGAGACCCAGTACTTC; cdr3_aa: CASSMGQGAGETQYF
v_call: TRBV7-2; d_call: NA; j_call: TRBJ2-3; clone_size: NA; cdr3_nt: TGTGCCAGCAGCTTCCCTAGCGATACGCAGTATTTT; cdr3_aa: CASSFPSDTQYF
v_call: TRBV28; d_call: TRBD1; j_call: TRBJ1-2; clone_size: NA; cdr3_nt: TGTGCCACCACCGGGACAGGGCGTGGCTACACCTTC; cdr3_aa: CATTGTGRGYTF
v_call: TRBV6-1; d_call: TRBD1; j_call: TRBJ2-3; clone_size: NA; cdr3_nt: TGTGCCAGCAGTGAAGTGGTGACAGGGTCAATTTATACGCAGTATTTT; cdr3_aa: CASSEVVTGSIYTQYF
v_call: TRBV15; d_call: NA; j_call: TRBJ2-5; clone_size: NA; cdr3_nt: TGTGCCACCAGCAGAGGGGGACTGTGGACCCAGTACTTC; cdr3_aa: CATSRGGLWTQYF
v_call: TRBV19; d_call: TRBD2; j_call: TRBJ2-3; clone_size: NA; cdr3_nt: TGTGCCAGTAGTATAAAGGCTAGCGGGGGTGTCCATACGCAGTATTTT; cdr3_aa: CASSIKASGGVHTQYF
v_call: TRBV6-4; d_call: NA; j_call: TRBJ2-6; clone_size: NA; cdr3_nt: TGTGCCAGCAGTGACTCGGGGGGAGGCTCTGGGGCCAACGTCCTGACTTTC; cdr3_aa: CASSDSGGGSGANVLTF
v_call: TRBV21-1; d_call: NA; j_call: TRBJ2-2; clone_size: NA; cdr3_nt: TGTGCCAGCAGCAAACCGGGGGAGCTGTTTTTT; cdr3_aa: CASSKPGELFF
v_call: TRBV2; d_call: TRBD2; j_call: TRBJ2-3; clone_size: NA; cdr3_nt: TGTGCCAGCAGTTTGCGACTAGCGGGGGCGGGAGATACGCAGTATTTT; cdr3_aa: CASSLRLAGAGDTQYF
v_call: TRBV29-1; d_call: NA; j_call: TRBJ2-1; clone_size: NA; cdr3_nt: TGCAGCGCCCGGGGGAGCTACAATGAGCAGTTCTTC; cdr3_aa: CSARGSYNEQFF
v_call: TRBV11-2; d_call: TRBD2; j_call: TRBJ2-3; clone_size: NA; cdr3_nt: TGTGCCAGCAGCCCGCCTAGCGGGGCAGATACGCAGTATTTT; cdr3_aa: CASSPPSGADTQYF
v_call: TRBV6-5; d_call: TRBD1; j_call: TRBJ2-3; clone_size: NA; cdr3_nt: TGTGCCAGCAGTCGACAGGGCAGCACAGATACGCAGTATTTT; cdr3_aa: CASSRQGSTDTQYF
v_call: TRBV7-6; d_call: TRBD1; j_call: TRBJ2-1; clone_size: NA; cdr3_nt: TGTGCCAGCAGCAGACAGGGGGAGGTCAATGAGCAGTTCTTC; cdr3_aa: CASSRQGEVNEQFF
v_call: TRBV18; d_call: NA; j_call: TRBJ2-7; clone_size: NA; cdr3_nt: TGTGCCAGCTCGCCCGGCATGGGCGCTTACGAGCAGTACTTC; cdr3_aa: CASSPGMGAYEQYF
v_call: TRBV19; d_call: NA; j_call: TRBJ1-2; clone_size: NA; cdr3_nt: TGTGCCAGTAGAGAAGCTACAGCTAACTATGGCTACACCTTC; cdr3_aa: CASREATANYGYTF
v_call: TRBV12-3/TRBV12-4; d_call: TRBD2; j_call: TRBJ2-1; clone_size: once; cdr3_nt: TGTGCCCCCCAGCGGGAGTACAATGAGCAGTTCTTC; cdr3_aa: CAPQREYNEQFF
v_call: TRBV5-1; d_call: NA; j_call: TRBJ1-1; clone_size: NA; cdr3_nt: TGCGCCAGCAGCTTGGGGACATTAGGAACTGAAGCTTTCTTT; cdr3_aa: CASSLGTLGTEAFF
v_call: TRBV12-3/TRBV12-4; d_call: NA; j_call: TRBJ2-7; clone_size: once; cdr3_nt: TGTGCCAGCAGTTTCGGACTCGGCGAGCAGTACTTC; cdr3_aa: CASSFGLGEQYF
v_call: TRBV28; d_call: TRBD1; j_call: TRBJ1-5; clone_size: NA; cdr3_nt: TGTGCCAGCAGTCCCCTGACAGGGGGCGGTCAGCCCCAGCATTTT; cdr3_aa: CASSPLTGGGQPQHF
v_call: TRBV11-2; d_call: NA; j_call: TRBJ2-2; clone_size: NA; cdr3_nt: TGTGCCAGCAGCCGCCGGGACTTTTACACCGGGGAGCTGTTTTTT; cdr3_aa: CASSRRDFYTGELFF
v_call: TRBV13; d_call: NA; j_call: TRBJ1-6; clone_size: NA; cdr3_nt: TGTGCCAGCAGCTTTGTATTGTCACCCCTCCACTTT; cdr3_aa: CASSFVLSPLHF
v_call: TRBV7-8; d_call: NA; j_call: TRBJ1-5; clone_size: NA; cdr3_nt: TGTGCCAGCAGCTTCGACAACGATCAGCCCCAGCATTTT; cdr3_aa: CASSFDNDQPQHF
v_call: TRBV24-1; d_call: TRBD2; j_call: TRBJ2-1; clone_size: NA; cdr3_nt: TGTGCCACCAGTGACATTAGCGGGGGCCCGGGCGGGGAGCAGTTCTTC; cdr3_aa: CATSDISGGPGGEQFF
v_call: TRBV30; d_call: TRBD1; j_call: TRBJ1-2; clone_size: NA; cdr3_nt: TGTGCCTGGAGACAGGGGTCCTATGGCTACACCTTC; cdr3_aa: CAWRQGSYGYTF
v_call: TRBV9; d_call: NA; j_call: TRBJ2-1; clone_size: NA; cdr3_nt: TGTGCCAGCTCCGTGCGGAGTAGCTCCTACAATGAGCAGTTCTTC; cdr3_aa: CASSVRSSSYNEQFF
v_call: TRBV7-9; d_call: NA; j_call: TRBJ2-1; clone_size: NA; cdr3_nt: TGTGCCAGCAGCTTGCCGGGGGGCCCCTACAATGAGCAGTTCTTC; cdr3_aa: CASSLPGGPYNEQFF
v_call: TRBV9; d_call: NA; j_call: TRBJ2-1; clone_size: NA; cdr3_nt: TGTGCCAGCAGCGTAGAGGACTGGAATGAGCAGTTCTTC; cdr3_aa: CASSVEDWNEQFF
v_call: TRBV19; d_call: TRBD2; j_call: TRBJ2-1; clone_size: once; cdr3_nt: TGTGCCAGTACTTGGCGACTAGCGTTATACAATGAGCAGTTCTTC; cdr3_aa: CASTWRLALYNEQFF
v_call: TRBV5-6; d_call: TRBD1; j_call: TRBJ2-7; clone_size: NA; cdr3_nt: TGTGCCAGCAGCTTGAGGACAGGGCGCTACGAGCAGTACTTC; cdr3_aa: CASSLRTGRYEQYF
v_call: TRBV7-6; d_call: TRBD2; j_call: TRBJ2-7; clone_size: once; cdr3_nt: TGTGCCAGCAGCTTAGTTGCTAGCGGGAGGGCTTCCTACGAGCAGTACTTC; cdr3_aa: CASSLVASGRASYEQYF
v_call: TRBV21-1; d_call: NA; j_call: TRBJ2-3; clone_size: once; cdr3_nt: TGTGCCAGCAGCACCGGGACTAACACAGATACGCAGTATTTT; cdr3_aa: CASSTGTNTDTQYF
v_call: TRBV28; d_call: NA; j_call: TRBJ1-1; clone_size: NA; cdr3_nt: TGTGCCAGCAGTTTTAGTTATGACACTGAAGCTTTCTTT; cdr3_aa: CASSFSYDTEAFF
v_call: TRBV27; d_call: NA; j_call: TRBJ1-2; clone_size: NA; cdr3_nt: TGTGCCACCAAAGGGGGGGGTGTCTATGGCTACACCTTC; cdr3_aa: CATKGGGVYGYTF
v_call: TRBV28; d_call: TRBD2; j_call: TRBJ2-5; clone_size: NA; cdr3_nt: TGTGCCAGCAGGGGACTAGCGGGAGGGCAAGAGACCCAGTACTTC; cdr3_aa: CASRGLAGGQETQYF
v_call: TRBV27; d_call: NA; j_call: TRBJ2-6; clone_size: NA; cdr3_nt: TGTGCCAGCAGTCCCTTACAGGGCTGGGCCAACGTCCTGACTTTC; cdr3_aa: CASSPLQGWANVLTF
v_call: TRBV5-4; d_call: TRBD1; j_call: TRBJ1-6; clone_size: NA; cdr3_nt: TGTGCCAGCAGCTCTACAGGGGGAAATAATTCACCCCTCCACTTT; cdr3_aa: CASSSTGGNNSPLHF